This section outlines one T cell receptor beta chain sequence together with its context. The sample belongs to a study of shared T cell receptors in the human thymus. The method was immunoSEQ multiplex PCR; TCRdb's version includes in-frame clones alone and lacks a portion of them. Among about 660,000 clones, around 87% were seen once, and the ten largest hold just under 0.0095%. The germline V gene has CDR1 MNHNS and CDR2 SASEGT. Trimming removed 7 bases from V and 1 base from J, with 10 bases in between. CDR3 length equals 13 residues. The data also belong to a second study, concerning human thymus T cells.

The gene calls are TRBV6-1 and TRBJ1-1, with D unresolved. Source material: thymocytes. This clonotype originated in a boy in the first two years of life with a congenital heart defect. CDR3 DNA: TGTGCCAGCAAAAGTGACAAGAACACTGAAGCTTTCTTT. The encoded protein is CASKSDKNTEAFF.